This TCR beta chain was captured in a study of blood T cell repertoires in COVID-19. For the study at large: Researchers got acute and convalescent COVID-19 samples from the United States, Italy and Spain. T cells, B-cell-depleted T cells, or PBMCs provided the cDNA or gDNA that served as material.

In the original analysis: Reference gene primers were amplified, and this amplification served to estimate nucleated cell counts. Produced via immunoSEQ multiplex PCR; TCRdb's table is partial and in-frame only. The V and J calls and clone size are taken from that table; D and trimming were inferred from the DNA. The sample shows more than 300,000 clones, roughly 83% of them seen only once. This CDR3 region has 14 residues. The V segment lost 2 bases and the J segment 4 bases; nucleotides outside the gene matches: 2. CDR1 is MNHEY, CDR2 SVGAGI, per germline. Sequenced: peripheral blood. The chain recombines TRBV6-5 with TRBJ1-5; 7 bases are a match to TRBD1. The sequence was obtained from a woman between 50 and 59 years old with acute or convalescent COVID-19. CDR3 nucleotides: TGTGCCAGCAGTTACACACAGGGGAATCAGCCCCAGCATTTT. This sequence encodes CASSYTQGNQPQHF.